The source of this T cell receptor beta chain is a study of vaccination and CD4 T cells after COVID-19. Findings and limits, study-wide: This study had few convalescent patients and no early post-infection samples. The median proportion of reactive clones detected only post-vaccination in convalescent patients was around 89%.

Described treatment: roughly 11-day PBMC culture with coronavirus spike peptide pools or control peptides (ViraFEST assay). ViraFEST stimulated the growth of antigen-specific T cells using peptide pools and subsequently profiled their TCRs by sequencing. Positive PCR tests came between March and December 2020, ahead of the US Alpha, Beta and Delta variants. Concerning this clonotype itself: No antigen is known for it.

An Oncomine TCR Beta short-read assay was used to sequence the DNA from cultured CD4+ T cells. From the PCR reads, TCRdb called clonotypes with MiXCR, one entry per CDR3 protein. Of about 13,000 distinct CDR3 sequences in the sample, around 44% were seen once. CDR1 and CDR2 from the germline V gene are MNHEY and SVGAGI. V was shortened by 0 bases and J by 8 bases, with 5 bases between the two germline ends. CDR3 length: 13 amino acids. The V and J genes are TRBV6-5 and TRBJ1-6; D remains unclear. Sequenced sample: CD4+ T cells from blood, cultured in vitro. This receptor was obtained from a human donor who had recovered from COVID-19. The CDR3 here is CASSYSYDSPLHF. In DNA, the CDR3 is TGTGCCAGCAGTTACTCATATGATTCACCCCTCCACTTT.